Following are 20 T cell receptor beta chains from one sample sequenced in a study of regulatory T cells in long-lasting Graves disease. Both iRepertoire HTBI primers and Arm-PCR of CDR3 regions were used to build the TCR beta libraries. TCRdb processed the multiplex PCR reads anew with MiXCR; each CDR3 protein has one entry. Here the sample spans 400,000 to 500,000 distinct CDR3 sequences, 11% to 15% being singletons. Described time point: newly diagnosed GD, antithyroid drugs for less than 3 months. With RNA extracted from PBMCs as input, the TCR library was made. These same records also appear under a second study, on T cells in Graves' hyperthyroidism and ophthalmopathy.

The specimen comprised peripheral blood mononuclear cells (PBMCs), sampled at new diagnosis, from a patient treated with antithyroid drugs. Receptor source: a woman in her 50s with Graves disease.

The table lists this clonotype with a count of one. The V and J genes are TRBV10-3 and TRBJ2-6; D uncertain. The CDR3 extends over 16 amino acids. Germline CDR1 is ENHRY and CDR2 is SYGVKD. Deletions cut 0 bases from V and 0 bases from J, with 6 bases between. The CDR3 DNA reads TGTGCCATCAGTGAGTCGTCAGCCTCTGGGGCCAACGTCCTGACTTTC. Translation gives CAISESSASGANVLTF.

CDR3 protein: CASSMPPGRGFPGELFF. The CDR3 nucleotides read TGTGCCAGTAGTATGCCTCCGGGCAGGGGGTTTCCCGGGGAGCTGTTTTTT. The V gene is TRBV19, the J gene TRBJ2-2; 7 bases are a match to TRBD1. The CDR3 totals 17 residues. The germline CDR1 and CDR2 sequences are LNHDA and SQIVND (reference sequence). The trim removed 3 bases at V and 6 bases at J, leaving 13 bases unmatched.

This clonotype was seen a few times. The chain joins TRBV5-1 to TRBJ2-2; 8 bases agree with TRBD1. Germline trimming cut 4 bases from V and 10 bases from J; bases unmatched to any gene: 3. Germline CDR1 and CDR2: SGHRS and YFSETQ. This CDR3 has 12 residues. CDR3: CASSQDRAELFF. The CDR3 bases are TGCGCCAGCAGCCAGGACAGGGCGGAGCTGTTTTTT. Drawing the rest from reference TRBV5-1 and TRBJ2-2, the complete variable domain is KAGVTQTPRYLIKTRGQQVTLSCSPISGHRSVSWYQQTPGQGLQFLFEYFSETQRNKGNFPGRFSGRQFSNSRSEMNVSTLELGDSALYLCASSQDRAELFFGEGSRLTVL.

This clonotype has only a few counts. The rearrangement links TRBV5-1 to TRBJ1-3, with 7 bases aligning to TRBD1. CDR1 SGHRS and CDR2 YFSETQ come from the germline V gene. CDR3 length equals 13 residues. After removal of 4 bases from V and 9 bases from J, the junction contained 7 bases not matched to a gene. The CDR3 region has the DNA TGCGCCAGCAGCCCGGGACAGTGGGGCACCATATATTTT. Translated: CASSPGQWGTIYF. Looking up the rest from reference TRBV5-1 and TRBJ1-3 gives the full variable domain: KAGVTQTPRYLIKTRGQQVTLSCSPISGHRSVSWYQQTPGQGLQFLFEYFSETQRNKGNFPGRFSGRQFSNSRSEMNVSTLELGDSALYLCASSPGQWGTIYFGEGSWLTVV.

This clonotype was seen a few times. A much larger clone lies one base from this, so it may be a read error. This chain connects TRBV11-2 to TRBJ2-7, with D perhaps matching TRBD1 (5 bases). There are 13 residues in the CDR3. With 1 base removed from V and 5 bases from J, the gap between germline ends came to 9 bases. Germline lookup yields CDR1 SGHAT and CDR2 FQNNGV. The CDR3 DNA is TGTGCCAGCAGCTTAGGAAGGGGCCACGAGCAGTACTTC. Translated: CASSLGRGHEQYF.

This clonotype appeared many times. The chain joins TRBV28 to TRBJ2-1; D ambiguous. Germline V lookup: CDR1 MDHEN, CDR2 SYDVKM. The CDR3 spans 13 residues. Trimming pared 3 bases from V and 7 bases from J, leaving 10 bases between. This CDR3 reads CASSFPGRNEQFF. CDR3 DNA: TGTGCCAGCAGTTTCCCGGGTCGGAATGAGCAGTTCTTC.

J is TRBJ2-1 and V is TRBV5-1, with 13 bases fitting TRBD2. CDR3 length equals 16 residues. V was pared by 4 bases and J by 5 bases, with 6 bases of the junction left unmatched. Germline V gene data show CDR1 as SGHRS and CDR2 as YFSETQ. DNA of the CDR3: TGCGCCAGCAGCCCAGGGGGACTAGCGGGAAACAATGAGCAGTTCTTC. It codes for CASSPGGLAGNNEQFF.

This clonotype was observed at least ten times. This CDR3 reads CATCQVNTGELFF. CDR3 sequence (DNA): TGTGCCACCTGTCAGGTGAACACCGGGGAGCTGTTTTTT. The chain employs TRBV24-1 and TRBJ2-2; D gene ambiguous. With 9 bases removed from V and 1 base from J, the gap between germline ends came to 8 bases. The CDR3 length is 13 residues. Germline values: CDR1 KGHDR, CDR2 SFDVKD.

This chain uses TRBV13 with TRBJ1-2; D gene ambiguous. The CDR3 sequence is 15 residues long. V lost 2 bases, J lost 8 bases, and 18 bases lay in between. CDR1 PRHDT and CDR2 FYEKMQ come from the germline V gene (reference sequence). The CDR3 sequence: CASSLLHRGESGYTF. In nucleotides, the CDR3 is TGTGCCAGCAGCTTACTCCACCGGGGTGAGAGCGGCTACACCTTC.

There are a few counts of this clonotype. Given a much more abundant clone one base away, this may be a read error. The V gene is TRBV2, the J gene TRBJ2-7; 7 bases are a match to TRBD2. The CDR3 extends over 17 amino acids. V shed 6 bases, J shed 0 bases, and the junction held 14 bases outside the gene matches. Germline V CDR1 and CDR2: SNHLY, FYNNEI. As DNA, the CDR3 is TGTGCCAGCAGCGATGACGAACCAGCGGGGACCTCCTACGAGCAGTACTTC. It is translated as CASSDDEPAGTSYEQYF.

The chain has TRBV28 and TRBJ2-3; possible D gene TRBD2, 5 bases. The end of the DNA is better explained by TRBJ2-7, so the J call may be wrong. The CDR3 contains 14 residues. Germline CDR1 and CDR2: MDHEN and SYDVKM. As DNA, the CDR3 is TGTGCCAGCAGTACCCTCGGGGAGACCTACGAGCAGTACTTC. This gives the protein CASSTLGETYEQYF.

The chain has TRBV5-1 and TRBJ2-2; no firm D call. V was pared by 4 bases and J by 0 bases, with 7 bases between. This CDR3 contains 14 residues. CDR1 is SGHRS, CDR2 YFSETQ, per germline. In nucleotides, the CDR3 is TGCGCCAGCAGCCCTCTACCGAACACCGGGGAGCTGTTTTTT. Translating it yields CASSPLPNTGELFF.

This clonotype has a count of ten or more. The J gene is TRBJ1-1, the V gene TRBV7-6; TRBD1 matches at 7 bases. The CDR3 covers 13 residues. Germline CDR1 and CDR2: SGHVS and FNYEAQ. J gave up 6 bases and V 3 bases, and 4 bases lay outside the gene matches. CDR3 sequence (DNA): TGTGCCAGCAGCTTGGACAGGCTCGCTGAAGCTTTCTTT. Translating it yields CASSLDRLAEAFF.

This clonotype was observed a few times. The chain links TRBV10-3 to TRBJ2-2; 11 nucleotides match TRBD2. The trim removed 7 bases at V and 0 bases at J, leaving 10 bases unmatched. CDR1 is ENHRY, CDR2 SYGVKD, per germline. This CDR3 is built from 18 residues. The CDR3 sequence: CAINPGSGRAANTGELFF. The CDR3 DNA reads as TGTGCCATCAACCCGGGTAGCGGGAGGGCCGCGAACACCGGGGAGCTGTTTTTT.

The V gene is TRBV20-1, the J gene TRBJ2-6, with 9 bases lining up with TRBD1. The CDR3 covers 14 residues. V shed 5 bases, J shed 2 bases, and the junction held 1 base outside the gene matches. Germline lookup yields CDR1 DFQATT and CDR2 SNEGSKA (reference sequence). The CDR3 protein is CSAHRGPGANVLTF. In DNA, the CDR3 is TGCAGTGCTCACAGGGGGCCTGGGGCCAACGTCCTGACTTTC.

This clonotype has a count of ten or more. The rearrangement links TRBV12-3 or TRBV12-4 to TRBJ2-3, with 7 bases matching TRBD1. There are 15 residues in the CDR3. Unmatched junction bases numbered 7, after V lost 1 base and J lost 6 bases. The CDR3 sequence: CASSLVGTVRDTQYF. In DNA form, the CDR3 reads TGTGCCAGCAGTTTAGTCGGGACAGTCCGGGATACGCAGTATTTT.

A few counts support this clonotype. The V and J genes are TRBV30 and TRBJ1-1; the match to TRBD1 covers 7 bases. J gave up 2 bases and V 0 bases, and 9 bases lay outside the gene matches. The CDR3 runs to 16 residues. Germline CDR1 and CDR2: GTSNPN and SVGIG (reference sequence). This chain's CDR3 is CAWSVDRGGKNTEAFF. CDR3 coding DNA: TGTGCCTGGAGTGTAGATCGAGGGGGCAAAAACACTGAAGCTTTCTTT.

This chain connects TRBV7-8 to TRBJ1-5; TRBD1 aligns across 9 bases. CDR3 length: 16 residues. J was trimmed by 6 bases and V by 5 bases; bases with no gene match: 11. Germline V gene data show CDR1 as SGHVS and CDR2 as FQNEAQ. The CDR3: CASSPEQGAGSQPQHF. CDR3 in DNA: TGTGCCAGCAGCCCGGAACAGGGGGCTGGGAGTCAGCCCCAGCATTTT.

Only a few counts were recorded for this clonotype. The chain couples TRBV19 to TRBJ2-4, with D perhaps assigned TRBD1 or TRBD2 (5 bases each). The germline V gene has CDR1 LNHDA and CDR2 SQIVND (reference sequence). V lost 6 bases, J lost 0 bases, and 12 bases lay in between. The CDR3 is 15 amino acids. CDR3 DNA: TGTGCCAGTAGCGCTGGGGGAAAAGCCAAAAACATTCAGTACTTC. This translates into CASSAGGKAKNIQYF.

As regards this clonotype: A far larger clone is one nucleotide away, so this likely arose from a read error. This chain uses TRBV11-2 with TRBJ2-7; the match to TRBD1 covers 12 bases. Germline V gene data show CDR1 as SGHAT and CDR2 as FQNNGV. V lost 0 bases, J lost 6 bases, and 3 bases stayed unmatched. CDR3 length equals 15 residues. Here the CDR3 reads CASSLDGTGGSEQYF. CDR3 DNA sequence: TGTGCCAGCAGCTTAGACGGGACAGGGGGCTCCGAGCAGTACTTC.